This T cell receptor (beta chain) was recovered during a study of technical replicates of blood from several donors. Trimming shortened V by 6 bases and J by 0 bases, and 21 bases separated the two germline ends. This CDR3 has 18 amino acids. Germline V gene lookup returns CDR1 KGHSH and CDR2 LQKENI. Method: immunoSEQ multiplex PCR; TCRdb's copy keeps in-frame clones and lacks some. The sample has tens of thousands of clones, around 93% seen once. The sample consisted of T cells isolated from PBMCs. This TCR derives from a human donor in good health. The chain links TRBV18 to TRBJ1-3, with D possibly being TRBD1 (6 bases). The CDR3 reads CASSPTGLVPSSGNTIYF. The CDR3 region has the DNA TGTGCCAGCTCGCCTACAGGGTTGGTTCCGAGCTCTGGAAACACCATATATTTT.